Listed below are T cell receptor beta chains from one sample, sequenced in a study of T cell responses to AZD1222 COVID-19 vaccine. Libraries were prepared by immunoSEQ multiplex PCR; TCRdb keeps only in-frame clonotypes and omits some of them. The sample includes about 110,000 clones, approximately 94% of them seen just once. Sequences were derived from peripheral blood, sampled 28 days after the second AZD1222 dose. Every receptor here comes from an adult who received the AZD1222 COVID-19 vaccine. The CDR3 runs from the conserved cysteine through the conserved F or W. A D gene is named only where the DNA matches it firmly. Expanded clones are given a class, and other clones once, few, many or no size at all.

clone_size j_call d_call v_call cdr3_nt cdr3_aa
- TRBJ1-5 TRBD1 TRBV9 TGTGCCAGCAGCGTAGGGGACAGAGGGGGGGAGCCCCAGCATTTT CASSVGDRGGEPQHF
- TRBJ1-3 - TRBV2 TGTGCCAGCAAAGTTCAGTCCGACTCTGGAAACACCATATATTTT CASKVQSDSGNTIYF
- TRBJ1-1 TRBD1 TRBV2 TGTGCCAGCAGAAAGGGACAGCCGAACACTGAAGCTTTCTTT CASRKGQPNTEAFF
- TRBJ1-1 TRBD1 TRBV30 TGTGCCTGGAGTGGGGGGACAGGGTTTAACACTGAAGCTTTCTTT CAWSGGTGFNTEAFF
once TRBJ1-1 - TRBV5-1 TGCGCCAGCAGCCTGTTGACATTCCCCGGGAGGGACACTGAAGCTTTCTTT CASSLLTFPGRDTEAFF
- TRBJ2-7 - TRBV7-9 TGTGCCAGCAGCTTAGGATCCTACGAGCAGTACTTC CASSLGSYEQYF
- TRBJ1-2 - TRBV9 TGTGCCAGCAGCGTAGCTCATCAGTCAGGGGACTATGGCTACACCTTC CASSVAHQSGDYGYTF
- TRBJ2-2 - TRBV20-1 TGCAGTGCGAGTCAGAACGGGTCGAACACCGGGGAGCTGTTTTTT CSASQNGSNTGELFF
- TRBJ2-1 - TRBV3-1/TRBV3-2 TGTGCCAGCAGCTCTCGGGACAAGATACGGGAGCAGTTCTTC CASSSRDKIREQFF
- TRBJ2-5 - TRBV7-9 TGTGCCAGCAGCTGGCGGGCGGGGGAGACCCAGTACTTC CASSWRAGETQYF
- TRBJ2-1 - TRBV3-1/TRBV3-2 TGTGCCAGCAGCCAAGCGAGATTCCCCGGGGACAATGAGCAGTTCTTC CASSQARFPGDNEQFF
- TRBJ1-3 - TRBV6-5 TGTGCCAGTGTCCCCTATGACTCTGGAAACACCATATATTTT CASVPYDSGNTIYF